What follows are 27 T cell receptor beta chains derived from one specimen sequenced in a study of shared clonotypes between healthy human individuals. Repertoires were generated with immunoSEQ multiplex PCR, while TCRdb's copy carries only in-frame clones and drops some. Of under 2,500,000 clones listed, 90% to 97% are singletons. Sequenced input: naive CD4+ T cells sorted from blood. Subset denoted: CD45RA+ positively selected. The receptors stem from a man between 18 and 29 years old in good health.

The V gene is TRBV19, the J gene TRBJ1-5; 7 bases agree with TRBD1. This CDR3 is built from 16 residues. From germline, CDR1 is LNHDA and CDR2 SQIVND (reference sequence). V lost 6 bases to trimming and J lost 1 base; unmatched junction nucleotides: 9. CDR3 region: CASRETGTASNQPQHF. CDR3 nucleotides: TGTGCCAGTAGAGAAACCGGGACAGCCAGCAATCAGCCCCAGCATTTT.

V and J are TRBV7-6 and TRBJ1-5; unclear D gene. Germline V gene sequence: CDR1 SGHVS, CDR2 FNYEAQ. CDR3 length: 13 amino acids. The V end lost 5 bases, the J end lost 5 bases, and 10 bases lay between the germline ends. This CDR3 reads CASSLSIDQPQHF. The CDR3 region has the DNA TGTGCCAGCAGCCTATCAATAGATCAGCCCCAGCATTTT.

For this clone: Other DNA sequences in this specimen translate into the identical CDR3. V usage is TRBV18 and J usage is TRBJ1-5; D gene uncertain. The CDR3 has 12 amino acids. The V end was cut by 6 bases, the J end by 3 bases, with 6 bases between. Per germline, CDR1 KGHSH and CDR2 LQKENI. DNA of the CDR3: TGTGCCAGCTCGCGGGACAATCAGCCCCAGCATTTT. It is translated as CASSRDNQPQHF. Using reference TRBV18 and TRBJ1-5 for the parts outside the CDR3, the full variable domain is NAGVMQNPRHLVRRRGQEARLRCSPMKGHSHVYWYRQLPEEGLKFMVYLQKENIIDESGMPKERFSAEFPKEGPSILRIQQVVRGDSAAYFCASSRDNQPQHFGDGTRLSIL.

The table lists this clone with a few counts. V and J are TRBV4-1 and TRBJ1-6; TRBD1 agrees at 12 bases. Per germline, CDR1 MGHRA and CDR2 YSYEKL. The CDR3 length is 18 residues. V lost 0 bases and J lost 6; bases outside the gene matches: 6. The CDR3 DNA sequence: TGCGCCAGCAGCCAAGATCCGGGACAGGGGGCAAGTAATTCACCCCTCCACTTT. Its protein is CASSQDPGQGASNSPLHF.

The CDR3 sequence is CASSGRQGADTQYF. In DNA form, the CDR3 reads TGTGCCAGCAGCGGCCGACAGGGAGCAGATACGCAGTATTTT. This chain connects TRBV2 to TRBJ2-3; TRBD1 matches at 7 bases. V shed 6 bases, J shed 4 bases, and the junction held 7 bases outside the gene matches. Germline V gives CDR1 SNHLY, CDR2 FYNNEI. The CDR3 has 14 amino acids.

The chain uses TRBV5-1 and TRBJ2-5; 8 bases line up with TRBD2. Trimming removed 8 bases from V and 1 base from J; junction bases left unmatched: 7. CDR3 size: 14 residues. The V gene's germline CDR1 is SGHRS and CDR2 YFSETQ. In DNA form, the CDR3 reads TGCGCCAGTCGACCCCTAGCGGGCCAAGAGACCCAGTACTTC. Protein product: CASRPLAGQETQYF.

V is TRBV7-6 and J is TRBJ2-3, with TRBD2 identical over 7 bases. Germline V gene sequence: CDR1 SGHVS, CDR2 FNYEAQ. V dropped 1 base and J dropped 3; count of bases not matched to a gene: 4. The CDR3 consists of 15 residues. The chain's CDR3 is CASSLGGSETDTQYF. The CDR3 bases are TGTGCCAGCAGCTTAGGCGGGAGTGAGACAGATACGCAGTATTTT.

The chain couples TRBV15 to TRBJ1-5, with D unclear. Germline V CDR1 and CDR2: LNHNV, YYDKDF (reference sequence). V was shortened by 5 bases and J by 3 bases, with 14 bases between the two germline ends. This CDR3 region has 15 residues. The CDR3 sequence: CATSPENIPNQPQHF. CDR3 DNA: TGTGCCACCAGCCCGGAGAATATCCCCAATCAGCCCCAGCATTTT.

This chain uses TRBV7-8 with TRBJ1-4, with TRBD1 as a possible D gene (5 bases). The length of the CDR3 is 14 residues. Trimming stripped 5 bases from V and 8 bases from J, with 15 bases between. Germline loops: CDR1 SGHVS, CDR2 FQNEAQ. The DNA of the CDR3 is TGTGCCAGCAGCGCGGAGGGGCTGGCGGAAAAACTGTTTTTT. Amino acid sequence: CASSAEGLAEKLFF.

The sample holds one count of this clone. The chain carries TRBV7-2 and TRBJ2-3; no reliable D call. CDR1 SGHTA and CDR2 FQGNSA come from the germline V gene. V dropped 7 bases and J dropped 1 base, with 15 bases sitting between them. The CDR3 is made up of 15 amino acids. CDR3 sequence reads: CASIPSPVRTDTQYF. CDR3 coding DNA: TGTGCCAGCATCCCGAGCCCCGTTCGCACAGATACGCAGTATTTT.

J is TRBJ1-6 and V is TRBV13; no clear D. This CDR3 is 17 amino acids long. V dropped 5 bases and J dropped 0 bases, with 14 bases sitting between them. Germline V gives CDR1 PRHDT, CDR2 FYEKMQ (reference sequence). CDR3 nucleotide sequence: TGTGCCAGCAGCCTCGGACGCCTGGGCTCCTATAATTCACCCCTCCACTTT. Translating it yields CASSLGRLGSYNSPLHF.

The V and J genes are TRBV28 and TRBJ1-2; D unclear. The CDR3 contains 13 residues. Germline values: CDR1 MDHEN, CDR2 SYDVKM. The V end lost 2 bases, the J end lost 7 bases, and 11 bases lay between the germline ends. CDR3 protein: CASSLLGKGGYTF. The DNA for the CDR3 is TGTGCCAGCAGTTTACTGGGGAAGGGTGGCTACACCTTC.

To note about this clone: Other nucleotide sequences from this sample produce the same CDR3. This chain uses TRBV7-2 with TRBJ2-7; maybe TRBD2 (7 bases). CDR3 length: 14 residues. V lost 4 bases to trimming and J lost 4 bases, with 14 bases between them. Germline assignment: CDR1 SGHTA and CDR2 FQGNSA. CDR3 DNA: TGTGCCAGCAGCTCACAGGGCGGGAGTTACGAGCAGTACTTC. Translated: CASSSQGGSYEQYF. Combining the CDR3 with reference TRBV7-2 and TRBJ2-7 gives the whole variable domain GAGVSQSPSNKVTEKGKDVELRCDPISGHTALYWYRQSLGQGLEFLIYFQGNSAPDKSGLPSDRFSAERTGGSVSTLTIQRTQQEDSAVYLCASSSQGGSYEQYFGPGTRLTVT.

V is TRBV6-5 and J is TRBJ2-3; 7 bases map to TRBD2. This CDR3 contains 13 residues. The germline gives CDR1 MNHEY, CDR2 SVGAGI. Trimming at V came to 2 bases and at J to 5 bases, leaving 1 base not matched to a gene. The CDR3 region has the DNA TGTGCCAGCAGTTACGGGAGGGGAGATACGCAGTATTTT. Translation: CASSYGRGDTQYF.

Details on this clone: This sample includes further DNA sequences coding for the same CDR3. The chain carries TRBV5-1 and TRBJ1-5; D is unresolved. The germline V and J ends were trimmed by 0 bases and 1 base, with 5 bases remaining between them. This CDR3 region has 14 residues. Germline V gene sequence: CDR1 SGHRS, CDR2 YFSETQ. Written as DNA, the CDR3 is TGCGCCAGCAGCTTGGAAGGAAGCAATCAGCCCCAGCATTTT. Translation gives CASSLEGSNQPQHF. The whole variable domain, remainder taken from reference TRBV5-1 and TRBJ1-5, is KAGVTQTPRYLIKTRGQQVTLSCSPISGHRSVSWYQQTPGQGLQFLFEYFSETQRNKGNFPGRFSGRQFSNSRSEMNVSTLELGDSALYLCASSLEGSNQPQHFGDGTRLSIL.

V gene TRBV11-2 combines with J gene TRBJ2-2; D remains unclear. CDR3 size: 15 residues. Germline lookup yields CDR1 SGHAT and CDR2 FQNNGV. Between the trimmed V and J ends, which lost 5 bases and 0 bases, there was a span of 10 bases. The CDR3 is CASSGRTSNTGELFF. CDR3 in DNA: TGTGCCAGCAGCGGCCGGACGTCGAACACCGGGGAGCTGTTTTTT.

CDR3 bases: TGTGCCAGCGCACCCTTGACAGTGTCCTACGAGCAGTACTTC. As protein: CASAPLTVSYEQYF. The V and J genes are TRBV28 and TRBJ2-7; D may be TRBD1 (5 bases). Deletions cut 8 bases from V and 1 base from J, with 15 bases between. CDR3 length: 14 residues. Germline V gives CDR1 MDHEN, CDR2 SYDVKM.

This chain joins TRBV7-9 and TRBJ2-7, with 7 bases aligning to TRBD1. The CDR3 consists of 13 residues. Losses at the gene ends were 5 bases for V and 7 bases for J; bases not matched to a gene: 8. The V gene's germline CDR1 is SEHNR and CDR2 FQNEAQ (reference sequence). CDR3 sequence: CASSADRVGEQYF. For the CDR3, the DNA is TGTGCCAGCAGCGCCGACAGGGTTGGTGAGCAGTACTTC. Full variable domain (remainder filled in from reference TRBV7-9 and TRBJ2-7): DTGVSQNPRHKITKRGQNVTFRCDPISEHNRLYWYRQTLGQGPEFLTYFQNEAQLEKSRLLSDRFSAERPKGSFSTLEIQRTEQGDSAMYLCASSADRVGEQYFGPGTRLTVT.

This clone was detected only once. The chain joins TRBV27 to TRBJ1-6; unclear D gene. This CDR3 is built from 15 residues. CDR1 is MNHEY and CDR2 is SMNVEV in the germline V gene (reference sequence). Deletions cut 6 bases from V and 0 bases from J, with 9 bases between. CDR3 coding DNA: TGTGCCAGCAGCCCGAGTAGCTCCTATAATTCACCCCTCCACTTT. As protein: CASSPSSSYNSPLHF.

Only one count was recorded for this clone. The V call is TRBV6-5, the J call TRBJ1-1; the match to TRBD1 covers 8 bases. J was trimmed by 4 bases and V by 5 bases; bases with no gene match: 6. The V gene's germline CDR1 is MNHEY and CDR2 SVGAGI. The CDR3 spans 14 residues. The CDR3 reads CASSRTGTATEAFF. DNA of the CDR3: TGTGCCAGCAGTAGGACAGGGACTGCCACTGAAGCTTTCTTT.

The chain recombines TRBV2 with TRBJ2-2, with a tentative D call TRBD1 (6 bases). V shed 7 bases and J shed 4 bases, with 16 bases lying between them. The germline V gene has CDR1 SNHLY and CDR2 FYNNEI. The CDR3 has 15 amino acids. The CDR3 coding sequence is TGTGCCAGCACTCCCCCGGGCAGGGGCACCGGGGAGCTGTTTTTT. It translates to CASTPPGRGTGELFF. Filled out from reference TRBV2 and TRBJ2-2, the complete variable domain reads EPEVTQTPSHQVTQMGQEVILRCVPISNHLYFYWYRQILGQKVEFLVSFYNNEISEKSEIFDDQFSVERPDGSNFTLKIRSTKLEDSAMYFCASTPPGRGTGELFFGEGSRLTVL.

Concerning this clone: This CDR3 is also generated by other DNA sequences in the sample. J is TRBJ2-7 and V is TRBV7-2, with D unresolved. Between the trimmed V and J ends, which lost 4 bases and 3 bases, there was a span of 4 bases. The CDR3 length is 11 residues. Germline-derived CDR1 and CDR2 are SGHTA and FQGNSA. CDR3 protein: CASSSNYEQYF. CDR3 DNA sequence: TGTGCCAGCAGCTCTAACTACGAGCAGTACTTC.

This chain links TRBV6-5 with TRBJ2-7; 10 bases are shared with TRBD1. Germline loops: CDR1 MNHEY, CDR2 SVGAGI. V lost 7 bases, J lost 6 bases, and 6 bases stayed unmatched. The CDR3 is 13 residues long. Here the CDR3 reads CASTLGQGSEQYF. CDR3 sequence (DNA): TGTGCCAGCACTCTGGGACAGGGGTCCGAGCAGTACTTC.

The CDR3 region is CASSVGDENIQYF. The CDR3, as DNA: TGTGCCAGCAGCGTAGGGGATGAAAACATTCAGTACTTC. V gene TRBV9 combines with J gene TRBJ2-4; D call uncertain. Germline CDR1 and CDR2: SGDLS and YYNGEE. Trimming shortened V by 0 bases and J by 5 bases, and 6 bases separated the two germline ends. This CDR3 is built from 13 residues.

The chain uses TRBV5-4 and TRBJ2-7, with D tentatively TRBD2 (5 bases). V was clipped by 1 base and J by 2 bases, with 10 bases between them. CDR3 size: 14 residues. Germline loops: CDR1 SGHNT, CDR2 YYREEE (reference sequence). CDR3 protein: CASSLRGLAYEQYF. The CDR3 region has the DNA TGTGCCAGCAGCTTGAGAGGGCTAGCCTACGAGCAGTACTTC.

This clone was seen only once. This chain uses TRBV7-2 with TRBJ2-7; D perhaps matches TRBD1 (6 bases). The CDR3 is 16 residues long. The germline V gene encodes CDR1 SGHTA and CDR2 FQGNSA. Trimming pared 3 bases from V and 1 base from J, leaving 16 bases between. CDR3 sequence reads: CASSFRDRRTSYEQYF. In DNA form, the CDR3 reads TGTGCCAGCAGCTTTCGAGACAGGCGTACTTCCTACGAGCAGTACTTC.

The V gene is TRBV30, the J gene TRBJ1-5; TRBD1 aligns across 7 bases. Germline assignment: CDR1 GTSNPN and CDR2 SVGIG (reference sequence). With V trimmed by 2 bases and J by 2 bases, 9 bases remained unmatched. This CDR3 region has 16 residues. CDR3 residues: CAWSQQGPQGNQPQHF. CDR3 bases: TGTGCCTGGAGTCAACAGGGGCCTCAGGGCAATCAGCCCCAGCATTTT. The full variable domain, in which reference TRBV30 and TRBJ1-5 provide the parts outside the CDR3, is SQTIHQWPATLVQPVGSPLSLECTVEGTSNPNLYWYRQAAGRGLQLLFYSVGIGQISSEVPQNLSASRPQDRQFILSSKKLLLSDSGFYLCAWSQQGPQGNQPQHFGDGTRLSIL.